This paragraph covers one T cell receptor beta chain sequence. The antigen is undetermined. The CDR3 end falls 3 residues outside the read, so it is completed with the germline J gene. The sample belongs to a study of T cell clonality in common variable immunodeficiency. V lost 6 bases and J 2 bases, leaving 12 bases between the germline ends. In germline, CDR1 is SGHVS, CDR2 FNYEAQ. The CDR3 is 14 amino acids. Sequencing input was equivalent genomic DNA from CVID and controls. The table came from immunoSEQ multiplex PCR; TCRdb's copy has only in-frame clones and leaves some out. This sample carries 9,500 to 15,000 clones, none of them present only once. Study-wide results and limits: TCRbeta clonality was increased in CVID versus healthy controls. Links between repertoire features and CVID complications were heterogeneity-limited. T cell subpopulation sequencing would be needed to explain CVID clonality. Common variable immunodeficiency TCR beta sequences reportedly had fewer deletions and N-nucleotide insertions.

The rearrangement links TRBV7-6 to TRBJ2-3; possibly TRBD1 for D (6 bases). The source material was peripheral blood mononuclear cells. The TCR sequence derives from a human donor with common variable immunodeficiency. The CDR3 protein is CASSLTGSTDTQYF. The DNA read from the CDR3 is TGTGCCAGCAGTCTAACAGGGTCCACAGATACG. The entire variable domain, with the rest obtained from reference TRBV7-6 and TRBJ2-3, is as follows: GAGVSQSPRYKVTKRGQDVALRCDPISGHVSLYWYRQALGQGPEFLTYFNYEAQQDKSGLPNDRFSAERPEGSISTLTIQRTEQRDSAMYRCASSLTGSTDTQYFGPGTRLTVL.